This T cell receptor (beta chain) was found in a study of beta chain features in type 1 diabetes. Study-level findings and limits: Patients and controls would be equally affected if PCR favored shorter templates. Type 1 diabetes patients showed a moderate but significant shortening of TCRB CDR3s in all four CD4+ subsets. Within the patient group, naive, central memory and Treg TCRB repertoires appeared more similar to each other than within healthy donors.

Purity exceeding 95% was reached by all sorted populations. The ends were cut back, 6 bases at V and 7 bases at J, with 12 bases in the middle. Germline V gene data show CDR1 as ENHRY and CDR2 as SYGVKD. The CDR3 is 13 residues long. This clone has more than one count but fewer than ten. Its target is not known. Reverse transcription of all isolated RNA meant that expressed TCRB transcripts were sequenced. Repertoires were generated with immunoSEQ multiplex PCR, while TCRdb's copy carries only in-frame clones and drops some. Counted here are approximately 360,000 clones, approximately 12% occurring once; the ten biggest clones make up around 0.0099%.

This chain joins TRBV10-3 and TRBJ1-4, with a tentative D call TRBD1 (6 bases). Sequencing was done on a sample of naive CD4+ T cells from blood. This TCR was sampled from a woman aged 18-35 years with type 1 diabetes. Here the CDR3 DNA reads TGTGCCATCAGGGACAGCGGCGGTGAAAAACTGTTTTTT. Translating it yields CAIRDSGGEKLFF.